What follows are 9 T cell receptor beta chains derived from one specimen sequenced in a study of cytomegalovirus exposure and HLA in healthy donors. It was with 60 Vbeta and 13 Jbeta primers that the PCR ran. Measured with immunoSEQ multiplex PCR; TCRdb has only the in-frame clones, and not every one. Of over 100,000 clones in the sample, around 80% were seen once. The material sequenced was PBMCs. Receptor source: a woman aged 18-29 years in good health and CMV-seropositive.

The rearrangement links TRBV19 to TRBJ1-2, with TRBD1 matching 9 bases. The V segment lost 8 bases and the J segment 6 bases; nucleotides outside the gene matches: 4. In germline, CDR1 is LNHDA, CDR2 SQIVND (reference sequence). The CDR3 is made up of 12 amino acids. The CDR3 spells CASHRGLDGYTF. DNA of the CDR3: TGTGCCAGTCACAGGGGGCTCGATGGCTACACCTTC. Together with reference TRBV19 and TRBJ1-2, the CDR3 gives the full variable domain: DGGITQSPKYLFRKEGQNVTLSCEQNLNHDAMYWYRQDPGQGLRLIYYSQIVNDFQKGDIAEGYSVSREKKESFPLTVTSAQKNPTAFYLCASHRGLDGYTFGSGTRLTVV.

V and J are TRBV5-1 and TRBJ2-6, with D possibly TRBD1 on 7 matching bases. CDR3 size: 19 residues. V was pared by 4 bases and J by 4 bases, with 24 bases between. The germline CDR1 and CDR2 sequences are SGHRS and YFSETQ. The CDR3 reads CASSGPRGEIAGGANVLTF. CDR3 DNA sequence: TGCGCCAGCAGCGGCCCCAGGGGGGAGATCGCGGGGGGGGCCAACGTCCTGACTTTC.

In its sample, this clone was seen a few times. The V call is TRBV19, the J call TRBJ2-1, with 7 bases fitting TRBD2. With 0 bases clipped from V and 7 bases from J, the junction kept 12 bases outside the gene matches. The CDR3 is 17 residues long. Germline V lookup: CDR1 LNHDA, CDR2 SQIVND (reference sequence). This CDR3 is CASSIDLGSGELNEQFF. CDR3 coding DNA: TGTGCCAGTAGTATAGATCTAGGCAGCGGGGAGTTGAATGAGCAGTTCTTC.

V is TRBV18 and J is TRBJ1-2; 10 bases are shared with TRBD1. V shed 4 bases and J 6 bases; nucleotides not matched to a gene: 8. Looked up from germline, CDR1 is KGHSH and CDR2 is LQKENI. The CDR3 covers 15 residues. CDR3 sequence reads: CASSRLPGTGDGYTF. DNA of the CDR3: TGTGCCAGCTCACGTCTTCCCGGGACAGGGGATGGCTACACCTTC.

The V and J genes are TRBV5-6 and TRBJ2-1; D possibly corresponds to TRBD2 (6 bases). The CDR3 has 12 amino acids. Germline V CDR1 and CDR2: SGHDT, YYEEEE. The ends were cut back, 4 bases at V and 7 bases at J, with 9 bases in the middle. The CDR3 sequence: CASSRSGNEQFF. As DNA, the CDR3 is TGTGCCAGCAGCCGAAGCGGGAATGAGCAGTTCTTC.

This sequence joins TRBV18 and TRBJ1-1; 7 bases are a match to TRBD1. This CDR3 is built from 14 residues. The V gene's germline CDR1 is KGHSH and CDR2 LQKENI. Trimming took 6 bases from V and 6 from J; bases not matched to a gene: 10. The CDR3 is CASSQSHRGAEAFF. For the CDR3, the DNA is TGTGCCAGCTCCCAAAGTCACAGGGGCGCTGAAGCTTTCTTT.

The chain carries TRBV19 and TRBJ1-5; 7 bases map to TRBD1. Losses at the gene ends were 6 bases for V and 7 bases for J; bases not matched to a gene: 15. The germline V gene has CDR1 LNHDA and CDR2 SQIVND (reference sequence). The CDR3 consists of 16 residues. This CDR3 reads CASSPVGDSGYQPQHF. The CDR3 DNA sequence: TGTGCCAGTAGCCCGGTAGGGGACAGCGGGTACCAGCCCCAGCATTTT.

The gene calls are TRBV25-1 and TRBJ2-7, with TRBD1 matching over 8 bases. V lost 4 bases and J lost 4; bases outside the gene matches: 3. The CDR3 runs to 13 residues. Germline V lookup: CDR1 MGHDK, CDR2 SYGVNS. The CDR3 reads CASSAGTGYEQYF. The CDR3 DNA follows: TGTGCCAGCAGTGCAGGGACAGGATACGAGCAGTACTTC.

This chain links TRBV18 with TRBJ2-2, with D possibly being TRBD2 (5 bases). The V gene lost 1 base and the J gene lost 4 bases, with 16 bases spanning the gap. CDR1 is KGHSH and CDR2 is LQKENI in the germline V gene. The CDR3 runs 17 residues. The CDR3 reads CASSPQSVTSLTGELFF. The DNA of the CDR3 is TGTGCCAGCTCACCACAGTCAGTTACTAGTCTCACCGGGGAGCTGTTTTTT.